A selection of T cell receptor beta chains follows, all from one sample in a study of CD8+ T cells in alopecia areata. Sequenced by immunoSEQ multiplex PCR; TCRdb stores in-frame clones only, minus some. The table lists around 100,000 clones, around 86% of them singletons, with around 10% in the top ten. The sample consisted of CD8+ T cells sorted from blood, taken between weeks 30 and 35, from a patient treated with tofacitinib. The receptors originated from a human donor with alopecia areata. Each CDR3 is given with its conserved first and last residue. Each record gives: J gene, V gene, CDR3 protein.

j_gene: TRBJ1-1; v_gene: TRBV7-6; CDR3aa: CASSLAGAYGNTEAFF
j_gene: TRBJ2-7; v_gene: TRBV27; CDR3aa: CASKGQGPYEQYF
j_gene: TRBJ2-1; v_gene: TRBV14; CDR3aa: CASSQEGSGGHEQFF
j_gene: TRBJ2-3; v_gene: TRBV29-1; CDR3aa: CSVEPLRTDTQYF
j_gene: TRBJ2-5; v_gene: TRBV4-1; CDR3aa: CASSQQQGGETQYF
j_gene: TRBJ2-7; v_gene: TRBV29-1; CDR3aa: CSVVRDRIPYEQYF
j_gene: TRBJ2-5; v_gene: TRBV29-1; CDR3aa: CSVDLAGGFETQYF
j_gene: TRBJ1-1; v_gene: TRBV14; CDR3aa: CASSQDTGYTEAFF
j_gene: TRBJ2-7; v_gene: TRBV30; CDR3aa: CAWSHGTGIYEQYF
j_gene: TRBJ1-1; v_gene: TRBV7-9; CDR3aa: CASSERATEAFF
j_gene: TRBJ2-4; v_gene: TRBV5-1; CDR3aa: CASSTDGTSGNIQYF
j_gene: TRBJ1-1; v_gene: TRBV29-1; CDR3aa: CSAKGGVGRVNTEAFF
j_gene: TRBJ1-1; v_gene: TRBV27; CDR3aa: CASNNGLNEAFF
j_gene: TRBJ1-2; v_gene: TRBV29-1; CDR3aa: CSAGDRGDYGYTF
j_gene: TRBJ2-1; v_gene: TRBV2; CDR3aa: CASSRKPSSYNEQFF
j_gene: TRBJ2-2; v_gene: TRBV10-3; CDR3aa: CAIKTGTENTGELFF
j_gene: TRBJ2-3; v_gene: TRBV9; CDR3aa: CASSVGGDTDTQYF
j_gene: TRBJ2-3; v_gene: TRBV5-1; CDR3aa: CASSLAGTETYTDTQYF
j_gene: TRBJ2-4; v_gene: TRBV5-1; CDR3aa: CASSLDGYAKNIQYF
j_gene: TRBJ2-1; v_gene: TRBV5-1; CDR3aa: CASRLVAGLANYNEQFF
j_gene: TRBJ2-3; v_gene: TRBV30; CDR3aa: CAWSVGSASTDTQYF
j_gene: TRBJ2-7; v_gene: TRBV2; CDR3aa: CASSEIGQGVAYEQYF
j_gene: TRBJ2-1; v_gene: TRBV13; CDR3aa: CASSLVAYEQFF
j_gene: TRBJ2-7; v_gene: TRBV29-1; CDR3aa: CSVEVGATYEQYF
j_gene: TRBJ2-1; v_gene: TRBV6-1; CDR3aa: CASRRDRDSYNEQFF
j_gene: TRBJ2-7; v_gene: TRBV28; CDR3aa: CASSLTTGESYEQYF
j_gene: TRBJ2-3; v_gene: TRBV18; CDR3aa: CASSRTGTPTSTDTQYF
j_gene: TRBJ2-2; v_gene: TRBV4-1; CDR3aa: CASSHPLAEGAGELFF
j_gene: TRBJ2-3; v_gene: TRBV30; CDR3aa: CAWSLAASTDTQYF
j_gene: TRBJ2-7; v_gene: TRBV6-5; CDR3aa: CASSLLYEQYF
j_gene: TRBJ2-3; v_gene: TRBV5-1; CDR3aa: CASSLGDTQYF
j_gene: TRBJ2-3; v_gene: TRBV27; CDR3aa: CASSPPSGGTDTQYF
j_gene: TRBJ2-3; v_gene: TRBV7-9; CDR3aa: CASVPIGLGKDTQYF
j_gene: TRBJ2-3; v_gene: TRBV6-5; CDR3aa: CASSFSSSTDTQYF
j_gene: TRBJ2-1; v_gene: TRBV30; CDR3aa: CAWTVGSGYNEQFF
j_gene: TRBJ2-3; v_gene: TRBV18; CDR3aa: CASSPTSGSQDTQYF
j_gene: TRBJ2-7; v_gene: TRBV2; CDR3aa: CASSPGQWGIVYEQYF
j_gene: TRBJ2-1; v_gene: TRBV7-8; CDR3aa: CASSPADGEQFF
j_gene: .; v_gene: TRBV4-2; CDR3aa: CASSQEFSGTLYEQYF
j_gene: TRBJ2-5; v_gene: TRBV6-5; CDR3aa: CASIDFGEETQYF
j_gene: TRBJ2-3; v_gene: TRBV12-5; CDR3aa: CASGLGTADTQYF
j_gene: TRBJ1-1; v_gene: TRBV27; CDR3aa: CASSLDRGIGTEAFF